A single sample gave rise to the 9 T cell receptor beta chains below, sequenced in a study of T cell clonality in common variable immunodeficiency. Clones were read by immunoSEQ multiplex PCR, and TCRdb kept only the in-frame ones, dropping some. There are about 52,000 clones in the sample, none observed a single time. Sequenced material: peripheral blood mononuclear cells. These receptors all stem from a person between 18 and 75 years old in good health.

This clone has more than one count but fewer than ten. The read halts 3 residues ahead of the CDR3 end, with the missing end drawn from the germline J gene. The gene calls are TRBV6-4 and TRBJ2-3; 9 bases match TRBD1. CDR1 and CDR2 from the germline V gene are MRHNA and SNTAGT. J was trimmed by 4 bases and V by 0 bases; bases with no gene match: 2. The CDR3 spans 15 residues. CDR3 DNA (partial): TGTGCCAGCAGTGACTCTCGGACAGGGGCAGATACG. Translation: CASSDSRTGADT. The whole CDR3 region reads CASSDSRTGADTQYF.

Ten or more counts support this clone. The sequence runs out 3 residues before the end of the CDR3; the remainder is reconstructed from the germline J gene. The gene calls are TRBV5-1 and TRBJ2-1; possibly TRBD2 for D (5 bases). V was cut by 6 bases and J by 7 bases, with 17 bases left in between. The length of the CDR3 is 14 residues. Germline CDR1 SGHRS, CDR2 YFSETQ. The DNA read from the CDR3 is TGCGCCAGCACGTTTCGGACGGACTCGAATGAG. This encodes CASTFRTDSNE. The entire CDR3 protein is CASTFRTDSNEQFF.

This clone was observed a handful of times. The observed sequence ends 3 residues before the CDR3 terminus, with the missing tail filled in from the germline J gene. J is TRBJ2-3 and V is TRBV2; 8 nucleotides align to TRBD1. Trimming removed 10 bases from V and 3 bases from J; junction bases left unmatched: 3. Germline loops: CDR1 SNHLY, CDR2 FYNNEI. The CDR3 is made up of 12 amino acids. CDR3 sequence: CATRQGTDTQYF. The covered CDR3 bases are TGTGCCACCAGACAGGGGACAGATACG.

This clone was counted ten times or more. The read is 3 residues too short to cover the CDR3 end, so that end is filled in from the germline J gene. The chain couples TRBV20-1 to TRBJ2-2; possibly TRBD1 for D (6 bases). Germline CDR1 reads DFQATT; CDR2 reads SNEGSKA (reference sequence). The germline V and J ends were trimmed by 6 bases and 2 bases, with 22 bases remaining between them. This CDR3 region has 17 residues. The CDR3 sequence: CSADIQGSHLNTGELFF. The CDR3 DNA, read in part, is TGCAGTGCGGACATACAGGGCTCCCACTTAAACACCGGGGAG.

This clone was picked up a small number of times. The sequenced part of the CDR3 DNA is TGCAGTGCTAGATCCCCCACGGCACCAGCGGGGGTGCGCACAGATACG. This translates into CSARSPTAPAGVRTDT. The entire CDR3 protein is CSARSPTAPAGVRTDTQYF. This chain joins TRBV20-1 and TRBJ2-3, with 8 bases that match TRBD2. From the germline J gene comes the end of the CDR3, since the read stops 3 residues before it. The J segment lost 1 base and the V segment lost 2 bases, leaving 17 bases of the junction unmatched. CDR1 and CDR2 from the germline V gene are DFQATT and SNEGSKA (reference sequence). The CDR3 consists of 19 residues.

This clone has only a few counts. Read data end 3 residues before the CDR3 end; the end is taken from the germline J gene. The chain recombines TRBV29-1 with TRBJ2-3; 8 bases are shared with TRBD1. The germline gives CDR1 SQVTM, CDR2 ANQGSEA. CDR3 length: 13 residues. The CDR3 DNA, read in part, is TGCAGCGTTCGACAGGGGCCCCAAGAGACG. This codes for CSVRQGPQET. The CDR3 reads in full as CSVRQGPQETQYF.

This clone showed up many times. The CDR3 goes on 3 residues after the read ends, and that part is filled in from the germline J gene. The rearrangement joins TRBV7-8 to TRBJ1-4, with a weak D call TRBD1 (6 bases). The CDR3 has 15 amino acids. V gave up 5 bases and J gave up 5 bases, with 15 bases separating them. Germline CDR1 reads SGHVS; CDR2 reads FQNEAQ. The sequenced part of the CDR3 DNA is TGTGCCAGCAGCCCTCGGGGGGGGCAGAATGAAAAA. This gives the protein CASSPRGGQNEK. In full, the CDR3 is CASSPRGGQNEKLFF.

The table lists this clone with many counts. The CDR3 end is not reached by the read, which stops 3 residues before it; the germline J gene fills it in. The chain uses TRBV19 and TRBJ1-2; no firm D call. Trimming removed 1 base from V and 4 bases from J, with 13 bases in between. This CDR3 is built from 15 residues. Germline-derived CDR1 and CDR2 are LNHDA and SQIVND (reference sequence). The DNA read from the CDR3 is TGTGCCAGTAGTATAGCTACGGCTCGGGGCTATGGC. This encodes CASSIATARGYG. The full CDR3 protein reads CASSIATARGYGYTF. The full variable domain, completed using reference TRBV19 and TRBJ1-2, is DGGITQSPKYLFRKEGQNVTLSCEQNLNHDAMYWYRQDPGQGLRLIYYSQIVNDFQKGDIAEGYSVSREKKESFPLTVTSAQKNPTAFYLCASSIATARGYGYTFGSGTRLTVV.

This clone was counted many times. The read finishes 3 residues shy of the CDR3 end, and the germline J gene is used to complete it. The gene calls are TRBV10-1 and TRBJ2-3; D call uncertain. The CDR3 is made up of 13 amino acids. From germline, CDR1 is WNHNN and CDR2 SYGVQD (reference sequence). With 4 bases removed from V and 1 base from J, the gap between germline ends came to 6 bases. The CDR3 loop reads CASSVAGTDTQYF. CDR3 DNA (partial): TGCGCCAGCAGTGTTGCAGGCACAGATACG.